This T cell receptor beta chain is drawn from a study of T-cell memory formation after mild COVID-19. Broader study findings: Second-wave clones that peaked on day 37 lacked confirmed SARS-CoV-2 specificity. CD4+ clones that contracted lay mainly in CM and EM; CD8+ ones lay in EMRA.

cDNA libraries for TCR alpha and TCR beta, carrying sample barcodes and UMIs, came from 5'RACE with constant-segment primers. TCRdb passed the 5' RACE reads through MiXCR, listing each CDR3 protein once. The sample records about 440,000 distinct CDR3 sequences, around 20% being singletons. Of note for this clonotype: The target antigen is unknown.

This clonotype originated in an adult woman who had mild COVID-19 (a few samples of this study predate the infection). Cell type and time point are not known. The sequenced sample consisted of PBMCs or a T cell subset sorted from them (not recorded which).

CDR3 loop: CASSPGGSSYNSPLHF. In DNA, the CDR3 is TGTGCCAGCAGCCCGGGCGGAAGCTCCTATAATTCACCCCTCCACTTT. This rearrangement joins TRBV7-8 to TRBJ1-6; D ambiguous. The CDR3 extends over 16 amino acids. Trimming cost V 5 bases and J 0 bases, with 11 bases left between them. The germline gives CDR1 SGHVS, CDR2 FQNEAQ.